This T cell receptor (beta chain) was captured by sequencing in a study of identical twins. Study-level points and caveats: Memory repertoires lacked the insertion deficit that abundant cord blood beta clonotypes showed.

One entry per CDR3 protein results from TCRdb running MiXCR on the 5' RACE reads. Of 700,000 or so distinct CDR3 sequences in the sample, more than 6.5% are singletons; the top ten hold 0.98%. This CDR3 contains 15 residues. CDR1 is DFQATT and CDR2 is SNEGSKA in the germline V gene (reference sequence). Trimming removed 4 bases from V and 4 bases from J; junction bases left unmatched: 12. As concerns this clonotype: Its specificity is not known.

These same records also appear under a second study, on yellow fever vaccine responses in identical twins.

The sample consisted of PBMCs. The chain links TRBV20-1 to TRBJ2-7, with 8 nucleotides matching TRBD2. The TCR comes from a woman aged 18-29 years in good health. The DNA of the CDR3 is TGCAGTGCTACTGCCGGTAGCGGGACGAAGTACGAGCAGTACTTC. It translates to CSATAGSGTKYEQYF.